These 21 T cell receptor beta chains were all obtained from the same sample, sequenced in a study of blood T cell repertoires in COVID-19. Using immunoSEQ multiplex PCR, the repertoire was profiled, and TCRdb retains in-frame clones only, with some absent. The repertoire holds around 260,000 clones, with 80% to 90% as singletons. Source material: peripheral blood. The receptors derive from a man between 60 and 75 years old with acute or convalescent COVID-19.

The chain carries TRBV19 and TRBJ1-2, with 7 positions matching TRBD1. The CDR3 extends over 16 amino acids. CDR1 and CDR2 from the germline V gene are LNHDA and SQIVND (reference sequence). The ends lost 4 bases at V and 8 bases at J; junction bases unmatched: 16. The CDR3 reads CASSNPARDSLRGYTF. The CDR3 nucleotides are TGTGCCAGTAGTAATCCCGCCCGGGACAGCTTACGAGGCTACACCTTC.

The genes are TRBV3-1 (or the pseudogene TRBV3-2) and TRBJ1-2; 9 positions agree with TRBD1. Trimming at V came to 2 bases and at J to 7 bases, leaving 5 bases not matched to a gene. The CDR3 consists of 14 residues. Germline V CDR1 and CDR2: LGHDT, YNNKEL (reference sequence). The CDR3 DNA sequence: TGTGCCAGCAGCCAAAGACAGGGGGATGGTGGCTACACCTTC. Protein sequence: CASSQRQGDGGYTF.

This chain links TRBV20-1 with TRBJ1-1; a weak D match, TRBD1 (5 bases). The CDR3 runs to 13 residues. Per germline, CDR1 DFQATT and CDR2 SNEGSKA (reference sequence). The V and J ends lost 3 bases and 5 bases respectively, with 13 bases between them. The CDR3 nucleotides are TGCAGTGCTAGTATCCAGGGTGGGACTGAAGCTTTCTTT. This sequence encodes CSASIQGGTEAFF.

The rearrangement links TRBV9 to TRBJ1-4; the match to TRBD1 covers 11 bases. The CDR3 runs to 17 residues. Germline CDR1 reads SGDLS; CDR2 reads YYNGEE. V lost 3 bases, J lost 8 bases, and 12 bases stayed unmatched. CDR3 in amino acids: CASSAQAWTGGSEKLFF. CDR3 DNA: TGTGCCAGCAGCGCCCAGGCTTGGACAGGGGGCTCCGAAAAACTGTTTTTT.

This rearrangement joins TRBV10-3 to TRBJ2-2, with TRBD1 matching over 9 bases. The CDR3 spans 14 residues. Germline V gene sequence: CDR1 ENHRY, CDR2 SYGVKD. Losses at the gene ends were 7 bases for V and 3 bases for J; bases not matched to a gene: 3. The CDR3 nucleotides read TGTGCCATCACTCGACAGGGGGACACCGGGGAGCTGTTTTTT. Translation: CAITRQGDTGELFF.

The genes are TRBV25-1 and TRBJ1-2; possibly TRBD1 for D (5 bases). V lost 3 bases and J lost 2, with 13 bases in between. There are 15 residues in the CDR3. Germline V CDR1 and CDR2: MGHDK, SYGVNS. CDR3 DNA: TGTGCCAGCAGTGACTACCGGGCAGGGAACTATGGCTACACCTTC. Its protein product is CASSDYRAGNYGYTF.

This clone has a single count. The chain has TRBV4-2 and TRBJ2-2, with TRBD2 identical over 8 bases. With V trimmed by 5 bases and J by 6 bases, 11 bases remained unmatched. The CDR3 runs 16 residues. Germline V gives CDR1 LGHNA, CDR2 YNFKEQ. The CDR3 region is CASSILAARGAGELFF. DNA of the CDR3: TGTGCCAGCAGCATACTAGCGGCGAGGGGGGCCGGGGAGCTGTTTTTT.

The gene calls are TRBV7-3 and TRBJ2-5; D is unresolved. CDR3 length: 12 amino acids. CDR1 SGHTA and CDR2 FQGTGA come from the germline V gene. Trimming stripped 5 bases from V and 3 bases from J, with 7 bases between. The CDR3 loop reads CASSILKETQYF. DNA for the CDR3: TGTGCCAGCAGCATACTAAAAGAGACCCAGTACTTC. The variable domain in full, completed from reference TRBV7-3 and TRBJ2-5, reads GAGVSQTPSNKVTEKGKYVELRCDPISGHTALYWYRQSLGQGPEFLIYFQGTGAADDSGLPNDRFFAVRPEGSVSTLKIQRTERGDSAVYLCASSILKETQYFGPGTRLLVL.

V is TRBV4-3 and J is TRBJ2-5, with 9 bases aligning to TRBD2. The CDR3 runs to 15 residues. CDR1 and CDR2 from the germline V gene are LGHNA and YSLEER. V gave up 0 bases and J gave up 5 bases; unmatched junction bases: 4. The CDR3 loop is CASSQEGLAWETQYF. The CDR3, as DNA: TGCGCCAGCAGCCAAGAAGGACTAGCGTGGGAGACCCAGTACTTC.

The chain has TRBV28 and TRBJ2-1, with 7 nucleotides matching TRBD2. Germline V gene lookup returns CDR1 MDHEN and CDR2 SYDVKM. V was clipped by 6 bases and J by 0 bases; unmatched bases: 8. The CDR3 length is 16 residues. The CDR3 DNA follows: TGTGCCAGCAGACTAGGCGGGGGTCCCTCCTACAATGAGCAGTTCTTC. This sequence encodes CASRLGGGPSYNEQFF. Complete variable domain (other parts from reference TRBV28 and TRBJ2-1): DVKVTQSSRYLVKRTGEKVFLECVQDMDHENMFWYRQDPGLGLRLIYFSYDVKMKEKGDIPEGYSVSREKKERFSLILESASTNQTSMYLCASRLGGGPSYNEQFFGPGTRLTVL.

The genes are TRBV7-3 and TRBJ2-3, with a tentative D call TRBD1 (5 bases). Germline CDR1 and CDR2: SGHTA and FQGTGA. This CDR3 has 16 amino acids. V was shortened by 2 bases and J by 2 bases, with 14 bases between the two germline ends. CDR3 residues: CASSLGRERATDTQYF. CDR3 in DNA: TGTGCCAGCAGCTTAGGCAGGGAAAGGGCCACAGATACGCAGTATTTT.

The chain carries TRBV28 and TRBJ2-7, with D possibly being TRBD2 (7 bases). Germline V gene lookup returns CDR1 MDHEN and CDR2 SYDVKM. CDR3 size: 15 residues. Trimming took off 5 bases at V and 3 bases at J, with 17 bases between the two ends. CDR3 amino acids: CASSPPLADSYEQYF. The CDR3 DNA follows: TGTGCCAGCAGTCCTCCTCTAGCGGACAGCTACGAGCAGTACTTC.

V and J are TRBV5-8 and TRBJ1-2; the match to TRBD1 covers 11 bases. CDR1 and CDR2 (germline): SGHTS, YDEGEE. Trimming cost V 4 bases and J 4 bases; bases outside gene matches: 3. This CDR3 region has 14 residues. The CDR3 DNA follows: TGTGCCAGCAGCCTCGGACAGGGGGCCTATGGCTACACCTTC. This encodes CASSLGQGAYGYTF.

The chain has TRBV7-3 and TRBJ1-6; perhaps TRBD1 as D (5 bases). CDR1 is SGHTA, CDR2 FQGTGA, per germline. V was shortened by 4 bases and J by 7 bases, with 5 bases between the two germline ends. CDR3 length: 12 residues. The CDR3 loop reads CASSSGNSPLHF. CDR3 bases: TGTGCCAGCAGCTCAGGGAATTCACCCCTCCACTTT. The full variable domain, completed using reference TRBV7-3 and TRBJ1-6, is GAGVSQTPSNKVTEKGKYVELRCDPISGHTALYWYRQSLGQGPEFLIYFQGTGAADDSGLPNDRFFAVRPEGSVSTLKIQRTERGDSAVYLCASSSGNSPLHFGNGTRLTVT.

This sequence joins TRBV9 and TRBJ1-3, with D possibly matching TRBD1 (5 bases). Looked up from germline, CDR1 is SGDLS and CDR2 is YYNGEE. The V and J ends lost 3 bases and 1 base respectively, with 8 bases between them. The CDR3 covers 14 residues. The CDR3 DNA reads as TGTGCCAGCAGCGGACAGCTATCTGGAAACACCATATATTTT. Protein sequence: CASSGQLSGNTIYF.

This clone showed up just once. This rearrangement joins TRBV18 to TRBJ2-7, with 10 bases identical to TRBD1. The germline CDR1 and CDR2 sequences are KGHSH and LQKENI. The CDR3 sequence is 17 residues long. V shed 6 bases, J shed 5 bases, and the junction held 16 bases outside the gene matches. For the CDR3, the DNA is TGTGCCAGCTCCCCAGGCCTCAGCGGGACAGGGGTCGACGAGCAGTACTTC. It encodes CASSPGLSGTGVDEQYF.

The rearrangement joins TRBV7-2 to TRBJ1-1; D remains ambiguous. The V gene lost 5 bases and the J gene lost 3 bases, with 10 bases spanning the gap. This CDR3 is 13 amino acids long. Germline CDR1 is SGHTA and CDR2 is FQGNSA. CDR3 protein: CASSPYTYTEAFF. DNA for the CDR3: TGTGCCAGCAGCCCATACACCTACACTGAAGCTTTCTTT.

The chain is built from TRBV5-1 and TRBJ2-7, with a tentative D call TRBD1 (6 bases). The germline V and J ends were trimmed by 2 bases and 7 bases, with 10 bases remaining between them. Germline CDR1 and CDR2: SGHRS and YFSETQ. The CDR3 has 12 amino acids. The chain's CDR3 is CASSFLQGEQYF. For the CDR3, the DNA is TGCGCCAGCAGCTTCCTCCAGGGGGAGCAGTACTTC.

The J gene is TRBJ2-1, the V gene TRBV11-2; D might be TRBD1 (5 bases). The CDR3 length is 15 residues. Germline values: CDR1 SGHAT, CDR2 FQNNGV. The germline V and J ends were trimmed by 5 bases and 6 bases, with 17 bases remaining between them. CDR3 sequence: CASSHGRTNSNEQFF. The CDR3 region has the DNA TGTGCCAGCAGCCATGGGCGGACAAATTCCAATGAGCAGTTCTTC.

In this sample, this clone turned up once. The J gene is TRBJ1-3, the V gene TRBV5-1; 8 positions agree with TRBD1. The germline V gene encodes CDR1 SGHRS and CDR2 YFSETQ. With V trimmed by 4 bases and J by 4 bases, 4 bases remained unmatched. CDR3 length: 14 amino acids. The CDR3 loop reads CASSGGTGGNTIYF. The CDR3 DNA sequence: TGCGCCAGCAGCGGGGGGACAGGAGGAAACACCATATATTTT. The full variable domain, its missing parts supplied by reference TRBV5-1 and TRBJ1-3, is KAGVTQTPRYLIKTRGQQVTLSCSPISGHRSVSWYQQTPGQGLQFLFEYFSETQRNKGNFPGRFSGRQFSNSRSEMNVSTLELGDSALYLCASSGGTGGNTIYFGEGSWLTVV.

The rearrangement joins TRBV9 to TRBJ2-3; D perhaps matches TRBD2 (7 bases). CDR1 and CDR2 (germline): SGDLS, YYNGEE. V was shortened by 5 bases and J by 5 bases, with 12 bases between the two germline ends. The CDR3 sequence is 13 residues long. The CDR3 DNA sequence: TGTGCCAGCAGAGGGGGGGCGATAGATACGCAGTATTTT. It encodes CASRGGAIDTQYF.